The 24 T cell receptor beta chains in this list originate from one sample, sequenced in a study of blood T cells in healthy people across ages (dated by TCRdb to between 2014 and 2017). The protocol used for the library was 5' RACE. These reads were obtained on an Illumina HiSeq 2500. The second PCR ran for roughly 7 to 12 cycles and used a J-beta primer mix along with a sample-barcoded 5' primer. The public reads were reprocessed in TCRdb via fastp at Q25 and MiXCR, keeping in-frame beta chains. Each entry merges the rows of one CDR3 protein and shows their most common DNA and genes. The table for this sample lists roughly 1.4 million distinct CDR3 sequences; approximately 59% of them were counted only once. Over 5.5% of the sample comes from the top ten. Sequencing was done on a sample of blood. Source of these receptors: a young man in good health.

V gene TRBV28 combines with J gene TRBJ2-2, with D hard to call. This CDR3 spans 13 amino acids. The germline V and J ends were trimmed by 5 bases and 6 bases, with 10 bases remaining between them. From germline, CDR1 is MDHEN and CDR2 SYDVKM. CDR3 loop: CASSVYRPGELFF. The CDR3 bases are TGTGCCAGCAGTGTATACCGCCCCGGGGAGCTGTTTTTT.

The chain employs TRBV4-1 and TRBJ2-7, with D perhaps TRBD1 (5 bases). V lost 0 bases and J lost 0, with 15 bases in between. The CDR3 totals 17 residues. The germline V gene has CDR1 MGHRA and CDR2 YSYEKL. The CDR3 here is CASSQDPVGANSYEQYF. CDR3 coding DNA: TGCGCCAGCAGCCAAGATCCGGTAGGGGCTAACTCCTACGAGCAGTACTTC.

The gene calls are TRBV12-3 or TRBV12-4 and TRBJ1-1, with 8 bases lining up with TRBD1. V lost 6 bases to trimming and J lost 4 bases; unmatched junction nucleotides: 7. CDR3 length: 14 amino acids. The CDR3 is CASSPTDRGTEAFF. The CDR3 DNA sequence: TGTGCCAGCAGCCCTACAGACAGGGGCACTGAAGCTTTCTTT.

The chain combines TRBV28 with TRBJ2-4; D might be TRBD1 or TRBD2, each matching 6 bases. Trimming pared 6 bases from V and 7 bases from J, leaving 16 bases between. Germline V gene lookup returns CDR1 MDHEN and CDR2 SYDVKM. The CDR3 covers 14 residues. Written as DNA, the CDR3 is TGTGCCAGCAGCTCCGTCGGGGGCGATAACATTCAGTACTTC. This sequence encodes CASSSVGGDNIQYF.

The J gene is TRBJ2-4, the V gene TRBV11-2; TRBD2 matches 11 bases. The DNA matches TRBJ2-7 better at its end, which makes the J call doubtful. CDR1 is SGHAT, CDR2 FQNNGV, per germline. CDR3 length: 16 residues. The CDR3 nucleotides read TGTGCCAGCAGCCTAGTTAGCGGGGGGGCGTCCTACGAGCAGTACTTC. Translated, it gives CASSLVSGGASYEQYF.

The chain has TRBV9 and TRBJ2-2; TRBD2 aligns across 9 bases. Germline CDR1 is SGDLS and CDR2 is YYNGEE. After removal of 3 bases from V and 1 base from J, the junction contained 4 bases not matched to a gene. This CDR3 spans 16 amino acids. For the CDR3, the DNA is TGTGCCAGCAGCGCGGGACTAGCTGAGAACACCGGGGAGCTGTTTTTT. Its protein is CASSAGLAENTGELFF.

This chain uses TRBV3-1 with TRBJ2-1, with a weak D call TRBD2 (5 bases). With 1 base removed from V and 9 bases from J, the gap between germline ends came to 16 bases. Germline V gene data show CDR1 as LGHDT and CDR2 as YNNKEL (reference sequence). This CDR3 is built from 15 residues. The CDR3 sequence: CASSQGISVRGEQFF. Written as DNA, the CDR3 is TGTGCCAGCAGCCAAGGGATTAGCGTGAGAGGTGAGCAGTTCTTC.

J is TRBJ2-1 and V is TRBV7-9, with TRBD1 matching over 9 bases. The J call is doubtful: the DNA matches TRBJ2-7 better. This CDR3 contains 15 residues. CDR1 and CDR2 from the germline V gene are SEHNR and FQNEAQ (reference sequence). CDR3 nucleotides: TGTGCCAGCAGAAACCCGGGACAGGGCTCCTACGAGCAGTACTTC. It is translated as CASRNPGQGSYEQYF.

This chain connects TRBV4-2 to TRBJ2-2; D call uncertain. V shed 1 base and J shed 1 base, with 10 bases lying between them. The length of the CDR3 is 16 residues. Germline-derived CDR1 and CDR2 are LGHNA and YNFKEQ. Here the CDR3 reads CASSQAFGQNTGELFF. In DNA form, the CDR3 reads TGTGCCAGCAGCCAAGCCTTCGGCCAGAACACCGGGGAGCTGTTTTTT.

This chain uses TRBV4-3 with TRBJ1-5; 7 bases align to TRBD1. The J segment lost 10 bases and the V segment lost 0 bases, leaving 3 bases of the junction unmatched. The germline CDR1 and CDR2 sequences are LGHNA and YSLEER. The CDR3 contains 13 residues. In nucleotides, the CDR3 is TGCGCCAGCAGCCAAGATTTAGGGGGCCCCCAGCATTTT. Translated: CASSQDLGGPQHF.

The chain links TRBV11-2 to TRBJ1-1, with TRBD1 matching 10 bases. The V gene's germline CDR1 is SGHAT and CDR2 FQNNGV. The CDR3 loop spans 16 amino acids. Trimming removed 6 bases from V and 8 bases from J; junction bases left unmatched: 15. The CDR3 here is CASRGFGQGVRAEAFF. CDR3 DNA sequence: TGTGCCAGCAGGGGGTTCGGACAGGGGGTTCGCGCGGAAGCTTTCTTT.

The chain links TRBV4-1 to TRBJ2-5; TRBD2 agrees at 10 bases. CDR1 and CDR2 (germline): MGHRA, YSYEKL. After removal of 5 bases from V and 1 base from J, the junction contained 4 bases not matched to a gene. The CDR3 is made up of 15 amino acids. CDR3 protein: CASSTGLAVQETQYF. CDR3 in DNA: TGCGCCAGCAGCACAGGACTAGCGGTCCAAGAGACCCAGTACTTC.

The chain recombines TRBV15 with TRBJ2-6; D remains ambiguous. The V gene's germline CDR1 is LNHNV and CDR2 YYDKDF (reference sequence). The CDR3 consists of 14 residues. Trimming stripped 8 bases from V and 2 bases from J, with 10 bases between. This CDR3 reads CATSLRTGANVLTF. The DNA for the CDR3 is TGTGCCACCTCTCTCAGGACTGGGGCCAACGTCCTGACTTTC. Based on the CDR3 plus reference TRBV15 and TRBJ2-6, the full variable domain is DAMVIQNPRYQVTQFGKPVTLSCSQTLNHNVMYWYQQKSSQAPKLLFHYYDKDFNNEADTPDNFQSRRPNTSFCFLDIRSPGLGDTAMYLCATSLRTGANVLTFGAGSRLTVL.

This clonotype has just one count. The chain employs TRBV6-6 and TRBJ1-2; D gene unclear. V was pared by 3 bases and J by 8 bases, with 13 bases between. The CDR3 has 13 amino acids. Germline loops: CDR1 MNHNY, CDR2 SVGAGI (reference sequence). CDR3: CASSYRSGEGYTF. The CDR3 region has the DNA TGTGCCAGCAGTTATAGGTCTGGGGAAGGCTACACCTTC.

The chain links TRBV4-2 to TRBJ2-7, with TRBD2 identical over 8 bases. The germline CDR1 and CDR2 sequences are LGHNA and YNFKEQ. V dropped 4 bases and J dropped 7; count of bases not matched to a gene: 12. This CDR3 contains 15 residues. The CDR3 DNA is TGTGCCAGCAGCCCGATACCGGGGGGGTCCAATGAGCAGTACTTC. Translating gives CASSPIPGGSNEQYF.

The DNA of the CDR3 is TGTGCCAGCATTAGTAGGGGACGCGTCGAAGCTTTCTTT. Residues: CASISRGRVEAFF. The chain is built from TRBV27 and TRBJ1-1; perhaps TRBD1 as D (5 bases). The ends were cut back, 7 bases at V and 8 bases at J, with 17 bases in the middle. Germline CDR1 reads MNHEY; CDR2 reads SMNVEV (reference sequence). This CDR3 contains 13 residues.

The chain is built from TRBV3-1 and TRBJ1-5; D is ambiguous. Germline V gene sequence: CDR1 LGHDT, CDR2 YNNKEL (reference sequence). This CDR3 has 14 residues. V shed 3 bases and J shed 3 bases, with 9 bases lying between them. In DNA, the CDR3 is TGTGCCAGCAGCCATCCCGGGGACAATCAGCCCCAGCATTTT. Protein sequence: CASSHPGDNQPQHF.

This chain joins TRBV11-2 and TRBJ2-7; TRBD1 agrees at 10 bases. This CDR3 is built from 16 residues. Germline lookup yields CDR1 SGHAT and CDR2 FQNNGV. V lost 5 bases, J lost 1 base, and 8 bases stayed unmatched. CDR3 sequence: CASSRSPGQGSYEQYF. The CDR3 DNA reads as TGTGCCAGCAGCCGTTCCCCGGGACAGGGGTCCTACGAGCAGTACTTC.

This clonotype occurred a few times. The chain combines TRBV20-1 with TRBJ2-3; 11 bases agree with TRBD2. Germline values: CDR1 DFQATT, CDR2 SNEGSKA (reference sequence). This CDR3 has 14 residues. The V gene end was trimmed by 3 bases and the J gene end by 5 bases; junction bases not matched to a gene: 4. The CDR3 region has the DNA TGCAGTGCTAGTCGGCTAGCGGGGGGAGATACGCAGTATTTT. Encoded protein: CSASRLAGGDTQYF.

The chain combines TRBV25-1 with TRBJ1-6; D uncertain. V was cut by 1 base and J by 10 bases, with 5 bases left in between. The CDR3 totals 12 residues. The V gene's germline CDR1 is MGHDK and CDR2 SYGVNS. The CDR3 region is CASSEWESPLHF. The DNA of the CDR3 is TGTGCCAGCAGTGAATGGGAGTCACCCCTCCACTTT. Variable domain in full (rest from reference TRBV25-1 and TRBJ1-6): EADIYQTPRYLVIGTGKKITLECSQTMGHDKMYWYQQDPGMELHLIHYSYGVNSTEKGDLSSESTVSRIRTEHFPLTLESARPSHTSQYLCASSEWESPLHFGNGTRLTVT.

This sequence joins TRBV4-3 and TRBJ1-5; unclear D gene. Germline V CDR1 and CDR2: LGHNA, YSLEER. This CDR3 comprises 13 residues. Between the trimmed V and J ends, which lost 0 bases and 9 bases, there was a span of 9 bases. CDR3 sequence reads: CASSQEEEGPQHF. As DNA, the CDR3 is TGCGCCAGCAGCCAAGAAGAAGAAGGGCCCCAGCATTTT.

V is TRBV21-1 and J is TRBJ2-1; TRBD2 is the table's D call and was not checked against the DNA. TRBV21-1 is described as a pseudogene. The CDR3 extends over 14 amino acids. CDR3 sequence reads: CARKNGGGYNEQFF. The CDR3 nucleotides read TGTGCCAGAAAGAATGGGGGAGGCTACAATGAGCAGTTCTTC.

The J gene is TRBJ2-1, the V gene TRBV29-1, with a tentative D call TRBD1 (5 bases). This CDR3 is built from 17 residues. Between the trimmed V and J ends, which lost 0 bases and 3 bases, there was a span of 18 bases. Germline loops: CDR1 SQVTM, CDR2 ANQGSEA. The CDR3, as DNA: TGCAGCGTTGAAGACGCAGGACAAGGGGCCTTCTACAATGAGCAGTTCTTC. Translated, it gives CSVEDAGQGAFYNEQFF.

V usage is TRBV20-1 and J usage is TRBJ2-1, with D possibly matching TRBD2 (6 bases). The V gene lost 4 bases and the J gene lost 8 bases, with 18 bases spanning the gap. Looked up from germline, CDR1 is DFQATT and CDR2 is SNEGSKA (reference sequence). The length of the CDR3 is 14 residues. The CDR3 nucleotides read TGCAGTGCTACGAGCGGGCGCGGAGGGTATGAGCAGTTCTTC. It yields the protein CSATSGRGGYEQFF.